This T cell receptor beta chain was found in a study of blood T cell repertoires in COVID-19. At the level of the study: Both acute and convalescent COVID-19 samples were obtained from the United States, Italy and Spain. From T cells, B-cell-depleted T cells, or PBMCs came the material, which was cDNA or gDNA.

Original handling: It was from reference gene primer amplification that nucleated cell counts were estimated. Profiling relied on immunoSEQ multiplex PCR, and the TCRdb table lists in-frame clones only, not all of them. The DNA gave D and trimming, while V, J and clone size come from that table. Here the sample spans about 110,000 clones, around three quarters being singletons. In this sample, this clone turned up a few times. Trimming took off 1 base at V and 11 bases at J, with 6 bases between the two ends. CDR3 length equals 12 residues. The germline V gene has CDR1 SGHVS and CDR2 FQNEAQ. This clonotype originated in a human donor in a cohort sampled during active or convalescent COVID-19. The chain joins TRBV7-8 to TRBJ1-6; the D is unclear. Specimen: peripheral blood. Here the CDR3 reads CASSLDWPPLHF. In DNA form, the CDR3 reads TGTGCCAGCAGCTTAGATTGGCCACCCCTCCACTTT.